The rows below give T cell receptor beta chains drawn from one sample of a study of blood T cell repertoires in COVID-19. Sequencing was performed with immunoSEQ multiplex PCR; in TCRdb, only in-frame clones are kept and a portion is missing. The top ten clones hold about 9.6% of a sample with about 24,000 clones, 80% to 90% of them seen once. Sequencing input: peripheral blood. These receptors came from a man between 70 and 80 years old with acute or convalescent COVID-19. The CDR3 runs from the conserved cysteine through the conserved F or W. The D gene is left open where the match is weak. Some rows mark clone size as missing; the rest say once, few, many or name a class of expanded clone.

d_gene,j_gene,v_gene,abundance,CDR3nt,CDR3aa
TRBD1,TRBJ2-1,TRBV5-4,.,TGTGCCAGCGGCGGCGGGACAGGGTTCAACAATGAGCAGTTCTTC,CASGGGTGFNNEQFF
.,TRBJ2-7,TRBV28,.,TGTGCCAGCAGACCAGACAGTTACGAGCAGTACTTC,CASRPDSYEQYF
TRBD2,TRBJ2-3,TRBV18,.,TGTGCCAGCTCACGGTCTAGCGGGGCCCTGGGCACAGATACGCAGTATTTT,CASSRSSGALGTDTQYF
.,TRBJ1-2,TRBV2,.,TGTGCCAGCAGTGGAGGCACGCTCTATGGCTACACCTTC,CASSGGTLYGYTF
.,TRBJ2-7,TRBV21-1,.,TGTGCCAGCAGCAAAGTTCTGCGAACTTGGCATGGTCTCCGGGACAGGGCCTACGAGCAGTACTTC,CASSKVLRTWHGLRDRAYEQYF
.,TRBJ1-3,TRBV30,.,TGTGCCTGGAGTTTGCAGGTCCAAGCTGGAAACACCATATATTTT,CAWSLQVQAGNTIYF
TRBD2,TRBJ2-3,TRBV6-1,.,TGTGCCAGCAGTGTTCCGACTAGCGGGGGCGGGGATACGCAGTATTTT,CASSVPTSGGGDTQYF
TRBD2,TRBJ2-5,TRBV9,.,TGTGCCAGCAGCGAAGGCGGGAGCATCCAAGAGACCCAGTACTTC,CASSEGGSIQETQYF
TRBD2,TRBJ2-3,TRBV27,.,TGTGCCAGCACAACGGCGGGGGGTAGCGGGAAGACAGATACGCAGTATTTT,CASTTAGGSGKTDTQYF
.,TRBJ1-2,TRBV19,.,TGTGCCAGTAGTATAGATCTCCGGTTTAGCTATGGCTACACCTTC,CASSIDLRFSYGYTF
.,TRBJ1-3,TRBV5-1,.,TGCGCCAGCAGCGTGGAACAGGGAAACACCATATATTTT,CASSVEQGNTIYF
.,TRBJ1-2,TRBV7-2,.,TGTGCCAGCAGCTTAGAAGGAGGGTTTAACTATGGCTACACCTTC,CASSLEGGFNYGYTF
.,TRBJ2-1,TRBV19,.,TGTGCCAGTAGTAAGGGGTGGAGCTCCTACAATGAGCAGTTCTTC,CASSKGWSSYNEQFF
.,TRBJ2-7,TRBV14,.,TGTGCCAGCAGCCAAGAAACAGGAGTCTACGAGCAGTACTTC,CASSQETGVYEQYF
TRBD2,TRBJ2-7,TRBV5-6,.,TGTGCCAGCAGCTTCGGACTAGCGGGAACCTACGAGCAGTACTTC,CASSFGLAGTYEQYF
TRBD2,TRBJ2-7,TRBV9,.,TGTGCCAGCTCTACTGGGACTAGCACTTACGAGCAGTACTTC,CASSTGTSTYEQYF
.,TRBJ1-1,TRBV7-3,.,TGTGCCAGCAGTCCGGGACACGGGCTTGAAGCTTTCTTT,CASSPGHGLEAFF
.,TRBJ1-2,TRBV28,few,TGTGCCAGCAGACCCCTGGTATTCAGGGAGGATGGCTACACCTTC,CASRPLVFREDGYTF
.,TRBJ1-2,TRBV7-9,.,TGTGCCAGCAGCCCAACCCGTACCCCGGAGGATTTC,CASSPTRTPEDF
TRBD1,TRBJ1-2,TRBV28,.,TGTGCCAGCAGCACCCGAGGACAGGGAGACTATGGCTACACCTTC,CASSTRGQGDYGYTF
TRBD1,TRBJ2-1,TRBV11-3,.,TGTGCCAGCAGCGCTAGGGACAGCTCCTACAATGAGCAGTTCTTC,CASSARDSSYNEQFF
.,TRBJ2-3,TRBV11-2,.,TGTGCCAGCAGCCCCACCACAGGGTTCACAGATACGCAGTATTTT,CASSPTTGFTDTQYF
TRBD2,TRBJ2-5,TRBV2,.,TGTGCCAGCAGTGGAACCTCCGGGACGGGGGGGGAGACCCAGTACTTC,CASSGTSGTGGETQYF
TRBD2,TRBJ2-1,TRBV18,.,TGTGCCAGCTCACCAAAACTAGCGGGGGACAATGAGCAGTTCTTC,CASSPKLAGDNEQFF
.,TRBJ2-3,TRBV3-1/TRBV3-2,.,TGTGCCAGCAGCCAAGATCGCTTGGCTAGCACAGATACGCAGTATTTT,CASSQDRLASTDTQYF
TRBD1,TRBJ2-7,TRBV5-4,.,TGTGCCAGCAGACTCGGGACAGGGGAAGACGAGCAGTACTTC,CASRLGTGEDEQYF
.,TRBJ2-7,TRBV7-9,medium-sized,TGTGCCAGCAGCTTAAGCCGGGAAGCCTACGAGCAGTACTTC,CASSLSREAYEQYF
.,TRBJ1-4,TRBV12-3/TRBV12-4,.,TGTGCCAGCACCAGAACTAATGAAAAACTGTTTTTT,CASTRTNEKLFF
.,TRBJ1-1,TRBV25-1,.,TGTGCCAGCAGTGCCACAGGTAACACCATGAACACTGAAGCTTTCTTT,CASSATGNTMNTEAFF
TRBD1,TRBJ1-1,TRBV23-1,.,TGCGCCAGCAGTCCATCATCCGACCGGGGGACAGGGAGGCAGGAGGACACTGAAGCTTTCTTT,CASSPSSDRGTGRQEDTEAFF
TRBD2,TRBJ2-3,TRBV6-5,once,TGTGCCAGCAGGCGGGGGGCGGGGACAGATACGCAGTATTTT,CASRRGAGTDTQYF
TRBD1,TRBJ1-5,TRBV27,.,TGTGCCAGCAGTTTATCAGGGACAGGGACCTATCAGCCCCAGCATTTT,CASSLSGTGTYQPQHF
TRBD1,TRBJ1-5,TRBV4-1,.,TGCGCCAGCAGCCCCGTATTAGGAACACAGGGGCTGATGGGCAATCAGCCCCAGCATTTT,CASSPVLGTQGLMGNQPQHF
TRBD1,TRBJ1-3,TRBV30,.,TGTGCCTGGAGTGGTCCCCGGACAGGCGTCTCTGGAAACACCATATATTTT,CAWSGPRTGVSGNTIYF
TRBD1,TRBJ2-2,TRBV10-1,.,TGCGCCAGCAGTGAGTTTGGGACAGGGGTGATCGGGGAGCTGTTTTTT,CASSEFGTGVIGELFF
.,TRBJ1-2,TRBV5-3,.,TGTGCCAGAAGCTTGGGATCGTACAGGGCGGCCTATGGCTACACCTTC,CARSLGSYRAAYGYTF
.,TRBJ2-3,TRBV6-5,.,TGTGCCAGCAGTCCGTGGCTTAGCACAGATACGCAGTATTTT,CASSPWLSTDTQYF
.,TRBJ1-4,TRBV5-5,few,TGTGCCAGCAGCTTGTGGTGGAGGACTAATGAAAAACTGTTTTTT,CASSLWWRTNEKLFF
TRBD1,TRBJ1-1,TRBV7-9,.,TGTGCCAGCAGCCCTGGACAGGGGGCGGGCGTGGGCACTGAAGCTTTCTTT,CASSPGQGAGVGTEAFF
TRBD2,TRBJ2-2,TRBV10-3,.,TGTGCCATTCGAGGGACTAAGAACACCGGGGAGCTGTTTTTT,CAIRGTKNTGELFF
.,TRBJ2-6,TRBV30,.,TGTGCCTGGAGTGGGGGCGTGGCAGGGGCCAACGTCCTGACTTTC,CAWSGGVAGANVLTF
.,TRBJ1-2,TRBV2,.,TGTGCCAGCAGTGAAGCCCGGAGAAGTAACTATGGCTACACCTTC,CASSEARRSNYGYTF
.,TRBJ1-5,TRBV19,.,TGTGCCAGTAGTATCACAGAAATCAATCAGCCCCAGCATTTT,CASSITEINQPQHF
.,TRBJ1-5,TRBV2,.,TGTGCCAGCAGACAAGCAGGGGACATCATGCCCCAGCATTTT,CASRQAGDIMPQHF
.,TRBJ1-2,TRBV29-1,.,TGCAGCGTTGGGGGAGAGGGTAACTATGGCTACACCTTC,CSVGGEGNYGYTF
.,TRBJ2-5,TRBV5-5,.,TGTGCCAGCAGCTTAATCGGAGGGCTGACCTTTGGAGAGACCCAGTACTTC,CASSLIGGLTFGETQYF
TRBD1,TRBJ2-7,TRBV27,.,TGTGCCAGCAGGAACCAAGGGACAGAGCCCTACGAGCAGTACTTC,CASRNQGTEPYEQYF
.,TRBJ2-3,TRBV28,.,TGTGCCAGCAGTTACCGACCGGAGGGCCTTCTTAATACGCAGTATTTT,CASSYRPEGLLNTQYF
TRBD2,TRBJ2-2,TRBV27,once,TGTGCCAGCAGTGGATTAGCGGGTTACACCGGGGAGCTGTTTTTT,CASSGLAGYTGELFF
TRBD2,TRBJ2-3,TRBV30,.,TGTGCCTGGAGTACGGGCGGGGGGGGCACAGATACGCAGTATTTT,CAWSTGGGGTDTQYF
.,TRBJ1-4,TRBV30,.,TGTGCCTGGAGTGTACCCAGGGATGGTAATGAAAAACTGTTTTTT,CAWSVPRDGNEKLFF
TRBD1,TRBJ1-5,TRBV4-1,once,TGCGCCAGCAGCCAGACCAGGGGGTCGGAGCCCCAGCATTTT,CASSQTRGSEPQHF
.,TRBJ2-4,TRBV29-1,.,TGCAGCGTTCGCAGGCCCCATACGTTAAACATTCAGTACTTC,CSVRRPHTLNIQYF
TRBD2,TRBJ2-1,TRBV28,.,TGTGCCAGCAGGGGACTAGCGGGAAGGTCCTACAATGAGCAGTTCTTC,CASRGLAGRSYNEQFF
TRBD2,TRBJ2-3,TRBV5-4,.,TGTGCCAGCAGCGGGGCGACTAGCGGGAGGGTGGATACGCAGTATTTT,CASSGATSGRVDTQYF
.,TRBJ1-5,TRBV30,.,TGTGCCTGGAGTGAAGGGGGGGCCAGGGCGTCCCAGCATTTT,CAWSEGGARASQHF
TRBD2,TRBJ2-4,TRBV6-1,.,TGTGCCAGCAGTGAAATGAAGCTAGCGGGGGACCTAGCCAAAAACATTCAGTACTTC,CASSEMKLAGDLAKNIQYF
.,TRBJ1-1,TRBV5-5,.,TGTGCCAGCAGCCCTGTCAGTTGGGGGGGTGAAGCTTTCTTT,CASSPVSWGGEAFF